The rows below give T cell receptor beta chains drawn from one sample of a study of cytomegalovirus exposure and HLA in healthy donors. Clones were sequenced by immunoSEQ multiplex PCR, and TCRdb holds only the in-frame ones, with some missing. The table lists under 200,000 clones, 80% to 85% of them singletons, with about 0.26% in the top ten. The sequenced sample consisted of PBMCs. These receptors all come from a boy aged 5-17 years in good health and CMV-seronegative. CDR3s include the opening cysteine and the closing phenylalanine or tryptophan. The D gene is left open where the match is weak. Clone size is given for some rows only: seen once, a few or many times, or a class if the clone is expanded.

CASSALVPPGTQYF	TGTGCCAGCAGTGCCCTAGTCCCCCCGGGGACCCAGTACTTC	-	TRBV25-1	TRBJ2-5	-
CASSPIRLASTDTQYF	TGTGCCAGCTCACCAATCCGACTAGCATCTACAGATACGCAGTATTTT	-	TRBV18	TRBJ2-3	TRBD2
CASSLAGFSEKLFF	TGTGCCAGCAGTTTGGCGGGGTTTAGTGAAAAACTGTTTTTT	-	TRBV7-9	TRBJ1-4	-
CASRATGNTEAFF	TGTGCCAGCAGGGCGACAGGGAACACTGAAGCTTTCTTT	-	TRBV2	TRBJ1-1	-
CASSGDRGRQPQHF	TGTGCCAGCAGTGGGGACAGGGGGCGTCAGCCCCAGCATTTT	few	TRBV2	TRBJ1-5	TRBD1
CASSARDRLTHQPQHF	TGTGCCAGCAGCGCCAGGGACAGGTTAACGCATCAGCCCCAGCATTTT	-	TRBV7-8	TRBJ1-5	TRBD1
CASSFGTDPTEAFF	TGTGCCAGCAGCTTCGGGACAGACCCCACTGAAGCTTTCTTT	-	TRBV13	TRBJ1-1	TRBD1
CASSVSGKTDTQYF	TGTGCCAGCAGCGTTAGCGGGAAGACAGATACGCAGTATTTT	-	TRBV9	TRBJ2-3	TRBD2
CASRRNPGLATGELFF	TGTGCCAGCAGACGGAACCCGGGACTAGCTACCGGGGAGCTGTTTTTT	-	TRBV27	TRBJ2-2	TRBD2
CASSPGQVYNEQFF	TGTGCCAGCAGCCCCGGACAGGTTTACAATGAGCAGTTCTTC	-	TRBV11-3	TRBJ2-1	TRBD1
CASSPSGQGNQPQHF	TGTGCCAGCAGCCCATCAGGCCAGGGGAATCAGCCCCAGCATTTT	-	TRBV2	TRBJ1-5	-
CASRRQGTYGYTF	TGTGCCAGTAGACGCCAGGGAACCTATGGCTACACCTTC	-	TRBV19	TRBJ1-2	-
CASSFRIPGGGYTF	TGTGCCAGCAGCTTCCGGATCCCGGGTGGAGGCTACACCTTC	-	TRBV7-9	TRBJ1-2	-
CASSPQGRNTGELFF	TGTGCCAGCAGCCCGCAAGGGAGAAACACCGGGGAGCTGTTTTTT	-	TRBV7-3	TRBJ2-2	-
CASSGGTYTEAFF	TGTGCCAGCAGCGGGGGGACTTACACTGAAGCTTTCTTT	-	TRBV9	TRBJ1-1	-
CASSYNPGDPYNEQFF	TGTGCCAGCAGTTACAATCCGGGAGACCCCTACAATGAGCAGTTCTTC	-	TRBV6-5	TRBJ2-1	-
CASSYPGQANTGELFF	TGTGCCAGCAGTTACCCAGGGCAGGCGAACACCGGGGAGCTGTTTTTT	-	TRBV6-6	TRBJ2-2	-
CASSLIRDTGELFF	TGTGCCAGCAGCCTTATCAGGGACACCGGGGAGCTGTTTTTT	-	TRBV11-3	TRBJ2-2	-
CASSEARLGVAF	TGTGCCAGCAGTGAAGCGCGACTCGGCGTGGCCTTC	-	TRBV6-1	TRBJ1-2	-
CSGGLGGWEQYF	TGCAGCGGGGGACTCGGGGGGTGGGAGCAGTATTTT	-	TRBV29-1	TRBJ2-3	TRBD2
CGGEPWNTGELFF	TGTGGCGGAGAGCCCTGGAACACCGGGGAGCTGTTTTTT	few	TRBV30	TRBJ2-2	-
CASSPHQRQTNEQFF	TGTGCCAGCAGCCCCCACCAAAGACAGACCAATGAGCAGTTCTTC	-	TRBV7-3	TRBJ2-1	-
CATCSSSGSGNYEQYF	TGTGCCACCTGCTCCTCTAGCGGGAGTGGAAACTACGAGCAGTACTTC	-	TRBV19	TRBJ2-7	TRBD2